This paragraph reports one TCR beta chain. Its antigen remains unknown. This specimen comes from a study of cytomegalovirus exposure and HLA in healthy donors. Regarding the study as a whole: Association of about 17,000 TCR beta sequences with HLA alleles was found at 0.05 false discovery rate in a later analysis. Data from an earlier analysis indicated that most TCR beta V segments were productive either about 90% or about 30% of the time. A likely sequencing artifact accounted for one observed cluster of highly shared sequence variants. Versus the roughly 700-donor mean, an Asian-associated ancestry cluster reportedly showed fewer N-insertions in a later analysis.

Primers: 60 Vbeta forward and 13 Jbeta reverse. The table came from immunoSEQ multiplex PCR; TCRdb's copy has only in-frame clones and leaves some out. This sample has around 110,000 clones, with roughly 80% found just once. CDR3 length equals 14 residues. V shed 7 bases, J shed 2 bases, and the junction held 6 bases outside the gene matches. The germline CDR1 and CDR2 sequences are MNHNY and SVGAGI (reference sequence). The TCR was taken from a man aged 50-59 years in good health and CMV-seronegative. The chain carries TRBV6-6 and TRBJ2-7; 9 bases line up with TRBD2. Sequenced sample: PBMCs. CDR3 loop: CASTPSGAPYEQYF. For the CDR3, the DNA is TGTGCCAGCACCCCTAGCGGGGCCCCCTACGAGCAGTACTTC.